Each of the 23 T cell receptor beta chains below was sequenced from the same sample in a study of T cell responses to AZD1222 COVID-19 vaccine. This table comes from immunoSEQ multiplex PCR, and its TCRdb copy is limited to in-frame clones, with some not included. The profile shows about 180,000 clones, about 85% of them singletons. The input for sequencing was peripheral blood, taken on day 0 of AZD1222 vaccination. The receptors come from an adult in good health.

This chain links TRBV3-1 (or the pseudogene TRBV3-2) with TRBJ1-5, with 7 bases identical to TRBD1. Trimming at V came to 5 bases and at J to 6 bases, leaving 10 bases not matched to a gene. The CDR3 is 15 amino acids. The germline V gene encodes CDR1 LGHDT and CDR2 YNNKEL (reference sequence). The CDR3 nucleotides are TGTGCCAGCAGCTTGAAGGGGGCTGCGGGTCAGCCCCAGCATTTT. Protein product: CASSLKGAAGQPQHF.

The chain couples TRBV7-3 to TRBJ2-2; D ambiguous. Germline assignment: CDR1 SGHTA and CDR2 FQGTGA. CDR3 length equals 15 residues. Trimming removed 1 base from V and 4 bases from J, with 10 bases in between. The CDR3 DNA is TGTGCCAGCAGCTTAATGGCTGGTCCCACCGGGGAGCTGTTTTTT. Translating gives CASSLMAGPTGELFF.

The chain is built from TRBV3-1 (or the pseudogene TRBV3-2) and TRBJ2-7; no firm D call. Between the trimmed V and J ends, which lost 0 bases and 2 bases, there was a span of 5 bases. Germline V gene data show CDR1 as LGHDT and CDR2 as YNNKEL (reference sequence). The CDR3 is 13 amino acids. The CDR3 region has the DNA TGTGCCAGCAGCCAAGATCCGGCCTACGAGCAGTACTTC. Translating gives CASSQDPAYEQYF.

A single count supports this clone. The gene calls are TRBV4-1 and TRBJ2-1; 9 bases are a match to TRBD2. The V gene end was trimmed by 4 bases and the J gene end by 1 base; junction bases not matched to a gene: 2. This CDR3 has 15 amino acids. The germline V gene has CDR1 MGHRA and CDR2 YSYEKL. CDR3: CASSRTSGSYNEQFF. The CDR3 coding sequence is TGCGCCAGCAGCCGAACTAGCGGGTCCTACAATGAGCAGTTCTTC.

The V call is TRBV3-1 (or the pseudogene TRBV3-2), the J call TRBJ2-7; 9 nucleotides match TRBD2. The CDR3 is made up of 12 amino acids. After removal of 10 bases from V and 0 bases from J, the junction contained 1 base not matched to a gene. Germline V gives CDR1 LGHDT, CDR2 YNNKEL (reference sequence). The CDR3: CATSGTSYEQYF. In DNA form, the CDR3 reads TGTGCCACTAGCGGGACCTCCTACGAGCAGTACTTC.

V is TRBV19 and J is TRBJ2-1; no clear D. Germline CDR1 and CDR2: LNHDA and SQIVND (reference sequence). This CDR3 spans 11 amino acids. V dropped 3 bases and J dropped 9 bases, with 6 bases sitting between them. The CDR3, as DNA: TGTGCCAGTAGTATTTTGCGTGAGCAGTTCTTC. Its protein product is CASSILREQFF. Supplemented by reference TRBV19 and TRBJ2-1, the full variable domain reads DGGITQSPKYLFRKEGQNVTLSCEQNLNHDAMYWYRQDPGQGLRLIYYSQIVNDFQKGDIAEGYSVSREKKESFPLTVTSAQKNPTAFYLCASSILREQFFGPGTRLTVL.

The chain is built from TRBV29-1 and TRBJ1-2; D ambiguous. V lost 5 bases to trimming and J lost 4 bases, with 11 bases between them. Germline lookup yields CDR1 SQVTM and CDR2 ANQGSEA. This CDR3 region has 12 residues. In DNA, the CDR3 is TGCAGCGTTCTCGAGGGTGGCTATGGCTACACCTTC. Translating it yields CSVLEGGYGYTF.

This chain uses TRBV5-5 with TRBJ2-6; a possible D gene is TRBD1 (5 bases). With 0 bases removed from V and 2 bases from J, the gap between germline ends came to 9 bases. Germline CDR1 and CDR2: SGHKS and YYEKEE (reference sequence). CDR3 length equals 16 residues. The CDR3 DNA reads as TGTGCCAGCAGCTTGGAACCCAGGGCTGGGGCCAACGTCCTGACTTTC. It codes for CASSLEPRAGANVLTF.

The V call is TRBV4-1, the J call TRBJ2-7; D unclear. Germline CDR1 is MGHRA and CDR2 is YSYEKL. The V end lost 2 bases, the J end lost 2 bases, and 10 bases lay between the germline ends. The CDR3 is 14 amino acids. The CDR3 loop reads CASSQNSFTYEQYF. In DNA form, the CDR3 reads TGCGCCAGCAGCCAAAACTCCTTTACCTACGAGCAGTACTTC.

The chain is built from TRBV5-4 and TRBJ2-3; tentative D call: TRBD2 (5 bases). Germline CDR1 SGHNT, CDR2 YYREEE (reference sequence). This CDR3 region has 15 residues. V was cut by 3 bases and J by 4 bases, with 15 bases left in between. CDR3 bases: TGTGCCAGCAGCTCCGCGGGCCCCGAGGCAGATACGCAGTATTTT. Amino acid sequence: CASSSAGPEADTQYF.

The sample holds one count of this clone. The rearrangement links TRBV7-3 to TRBJ2-5, with unresolved D. V was shortened by 1 base and J by 10 bases, with 16 bases between the two germline ends. Germline CDR1 SGHTA, CDR2 FQGTGA. This CDR3 comprises 14 residues. The CDR3, as DNA: TGTGCCAGCAGCTTAAACCCCCGATTGGGCCTCCAGTACTTC. Translated: CASSLNPRLGLQYF.

This sequence joins TRBV7-7 and TRBJ1-6; perhaps TRBD1 as D (5 bases). The V gene lost 5 bases and the J gene lost 0 bases, with 11 bases spanning the gap. From germline, CDR1 is SSHAT and CDR2 FNYEAQ (reference sequence). The CDR3 extends over 16 amino acids. This CDR3 reads CASSPRGSSYNSPLHF. Here the CDR3 DNA reads TGTGCCAGCAGCCCACGGGGGAGCTCCTATAATTCACCCCTCCACTTT.

V gene TRBV2 combines with J gene TRBJ2-3; D is ambiguous. Germline CDR1 reads SNHLY; CDR2 reads FYNNEI. Trimming left V 7 bases short and J 1 base short, with 6 bases between. This CDR3 contains 12 residues. The CDR3 region has the DNA TGTGCCAGCATGTTCGGCACAGATACGCAGTATTTT. Translating gives CASMFGTDTQYF.

The chain joins TRBV19 to TRBJ1-2; D is undetermined. The CDR3 has 11 amino acids. CDR1 is LNHDA, CDR2 SQIVND, per germline (reference sequence). V gave up 5 bases and J gave up 13 bases, with 14 bases separating them. This CDR3 is CASSYSLGCTF. CDR3 coding DNA: TGTGCCAGTAGTTACAGCCTTGGATGCACCTTC.

This sequence joins TRBV28 and TRBJ2-7; maybe TRBD1 (6 bases). The germline gives CDR1 MDHEN, CDR2 SYDVKM. This CDR3 comprises 14 residues. V was cut by 7 bases and J by 2 bases, with 15 bases left in between. CDR3 protein: CASTPGGRAYEQYF. The CDR3, as DNA: TGTGCCAGCACCCCTGGGGGCCGCGCCTACGAGCAGTACTTC.

The chain links TRBV28 to TRBJ2-1; perhaps D is TRBD1 or TRBD2 (5 bases each). The CDR3 totals 13 residues. Trimming took off 11 bases at V and 7 bases at J, with 18 bases between the two ends. Germline lookup yields CDR1 MDHEN and CDR2 SYDVKM. The CDR3 is CAAGDVSRNEQFF. The CDR3 DNA sequence: TGTGCCGCCGGGGACGTTTCCCGGAATGAGCAGTTCTTC.

This chain connects TRBV19 to TRBJ2-7, with D possibly matching TRBD1 (5 bases). Trimming removed 1 base from V and 0 bases from J, with 10 bases in between. The CDR3 has 15 residues. From germline, CDR1 is LNHDA and CDR2 SQIVND (reference sequence). In DNA, the CDR3 is TGTGCCAGTAGTATAGTCCACAGGTCCTCCTACGAGCAGTACTTC. Translation: CASSIVHRSSYEQYF.

V is TRBV2 and J is TRBJ1-5; D ambiguous. Germline CDR1 is SNHLY and CDR2 is FYNNEI. With 6 bases removed from V and 0 bases from J, the gap between germline ends came to 12 bases. This CDR3 has 15 amino acids. The chain's CDR3 is CASRITDISNQPQHF. CDR3 DNA sequence: TGTGCCAGCAGAATTACCGATATTAGCAATCAGCCCCAGCATTTT.

The V gene is TRBV20-1, the J gene TRBJ1-5, with 10 bases matching TRBD1. In germline, CDR1 is DFQATT, CDR2 SNEGSKA (reference sequence). There are 15 residues in the CDR3. V shed 3 bases and J 1 base; nucleotides not matched to a gene: 3. Here the CDR3 reads CSASRDRGSNQPQHF. CDR3 sequence (DNA): TGCAGTGCTAGTAGGGACAGGGGAAGCAATCAGCCCCAGCATTTT.

The CDR3 region has the DNA TGTGCCAGCAGCTATATCGAGACAAAAAGCTCCTACGAGCAGTACTTC. Residues: CASSYIETKSSYEQYF. This rearrangement joins TRBV7-9 to TRBJ2-7, with unresolved D. V lost 4 bases and J 0 bases, leaving 16 bases between the germline ends. This CDR3 has 16 amino acids. Per the germline V gene, CDR1 is SEHNR and CDR2 is FQNEAQ (reference sequence).

The J gene is TRBJ2-1, the V gene TRBV7-2, with D perhaps matching TRBD2 (5 bases). With 5 bases removed from V and 4 bases from J, the gap between germline ends came to 15 bases. The germline V gene encodes CDR1 SGHTA and CDR2 FQGNSA. The CDR3 sequence is 15 residues long. For the CDR3, the DNA is TGTGCCAGCAGCCGCCGAGAGGGTACATACAATGAGCAGTTCTTC. This encodes CASSRREGTYNEQFF. Full variable domain (remainder filled in from reference TRBV7-2 and TRBJ2-1): GAGVSQSPSNKVTEKGKDVELRCDPISGHTALYWYRQSLGQGLEFLIYFQGNSAPDKSGLPSDRFSAERTGGSVSTLTIQRTQQEDSAVYLCASSRREGTYNEQFFGPGTRLTVL.

The chain links TRBV5-4 to TRBJ1-1; D not certain. Germline V gene lookup returns CDR1 SGHNT and CDR2 YYREEE (reference sequence). The CDR3 has 14 amino acids. Between the trimmed V and J ends, which lost 3 bases and 0 bases, there was a span of 9 bases. DNA of the CDR3: TGTGCCAGCAGCTCAGTTACGGTGAACACTGAAGCTTTCTTT. This codes for CASSSVTVNTEAFF.

The V gene is TRBV6-5, the J gene TRBJ2-3; D not certain. The V end lost 0 bases, the J end lost 0 bases, and 1 base lay between the germline ends. Germline CDR1 reads MNHEY; CDR2 reads SVGAGI. CDR3 length: 13 residues. CDR3 nucleotides: TGTGCCAGCAGTTACTCCAGCACAGATACGCAGTATTTT. Amino acids: CASSYSSTDTQYF.